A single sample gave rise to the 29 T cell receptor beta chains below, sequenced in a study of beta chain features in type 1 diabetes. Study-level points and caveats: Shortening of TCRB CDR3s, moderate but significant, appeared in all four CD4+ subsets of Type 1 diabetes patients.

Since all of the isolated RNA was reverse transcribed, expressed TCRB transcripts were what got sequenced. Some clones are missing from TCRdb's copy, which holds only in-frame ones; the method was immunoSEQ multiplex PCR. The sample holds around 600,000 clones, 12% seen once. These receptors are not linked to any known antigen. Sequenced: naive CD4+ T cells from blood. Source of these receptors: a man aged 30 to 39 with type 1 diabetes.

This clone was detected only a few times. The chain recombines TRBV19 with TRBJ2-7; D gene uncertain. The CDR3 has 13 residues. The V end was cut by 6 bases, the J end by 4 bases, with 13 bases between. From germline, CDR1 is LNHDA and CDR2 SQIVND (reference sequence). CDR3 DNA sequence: TGTGCCAGTAGCATTGCCGACCGGTACGAGCAGTACTTC. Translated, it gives CASSIADRYEQYF.

The CDR3 is CASSQQGQDTEAFF. CDR3 nucleotides: TGCGCCAGCAGTCAACAGGGACAAGACACTGAAGCTTTCTTT. This chain links TRBV5-1 with TRBJ1-1; perhaps TRBD1 as D (6 bases). Germline lookup yields CDR1 SGHRS and CDR2 YFSETQ. The CDR3 covers 14 residues. The germline V and J ends were trimmed by 5 bases and 3 bases, with 14 bases remaining between them.

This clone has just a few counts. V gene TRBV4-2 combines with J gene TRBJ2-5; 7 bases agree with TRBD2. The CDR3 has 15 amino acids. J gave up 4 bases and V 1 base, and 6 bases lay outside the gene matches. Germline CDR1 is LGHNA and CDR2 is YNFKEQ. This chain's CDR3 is CASSQGLARRETQYF. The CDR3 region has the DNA TGTGCCAGCAGCCAAGGACTAGCTCGGCGAGAGACCCAGTACTTC.

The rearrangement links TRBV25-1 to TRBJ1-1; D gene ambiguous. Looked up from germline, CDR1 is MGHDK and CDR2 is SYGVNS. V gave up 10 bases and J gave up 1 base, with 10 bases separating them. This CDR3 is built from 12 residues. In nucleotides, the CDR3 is TGTGCCACCTCGAGGGAGAACACTGAAGCTTTCTTT. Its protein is CATSRENTEAFF.

The DNA of the CDR3 is TGTGCCAGCAGTTTTTCTACCGGACTGACTATATCCTACGAGCAGTACTTC. This codes for CASSFSTGLTISYEQYF. The V and J genes are TRBV27 and TRBJ2-7; tentatively, D is TRBD2 (5 bases). The V end was cut by 3 bases, the J end by 1 base, with 19 bases between. Germline V lookup: CDR1 MNHEY, CDR2 SMNVEV (reference sequence). The CDR3 runs to 17 residues.

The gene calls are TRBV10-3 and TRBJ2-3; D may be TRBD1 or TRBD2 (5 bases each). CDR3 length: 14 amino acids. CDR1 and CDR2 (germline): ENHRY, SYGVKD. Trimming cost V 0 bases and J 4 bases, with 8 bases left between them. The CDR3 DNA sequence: TGTGCCATCAGTGAGTCTGGGGACGCAGATACGCAGTATTTT. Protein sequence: CAISESGDADTQYF.

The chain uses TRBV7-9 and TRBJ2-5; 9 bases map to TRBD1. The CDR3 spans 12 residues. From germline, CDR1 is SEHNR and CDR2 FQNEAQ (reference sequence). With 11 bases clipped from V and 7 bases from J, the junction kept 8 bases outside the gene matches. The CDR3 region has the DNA TGTGCCGTCCACAGGGGGCTGGGGACCCAGTACTTC. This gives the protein CAVHRGLGTQYF.

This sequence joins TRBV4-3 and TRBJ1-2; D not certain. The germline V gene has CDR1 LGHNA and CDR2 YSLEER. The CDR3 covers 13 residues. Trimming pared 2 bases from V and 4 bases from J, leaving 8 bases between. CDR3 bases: TGCGCCAGCAGCCAAAGCCGTTTCTATGGCTACACCTTC. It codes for CASSQSRFYGYTF.

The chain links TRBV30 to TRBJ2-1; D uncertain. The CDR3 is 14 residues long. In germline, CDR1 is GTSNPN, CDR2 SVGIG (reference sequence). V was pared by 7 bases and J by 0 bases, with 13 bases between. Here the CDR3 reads CASPGRSSYNEQFF. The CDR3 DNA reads TGTGCCTCCCCGGGTAGGAGCTCCTACAATGAGCAGTTCTTC.

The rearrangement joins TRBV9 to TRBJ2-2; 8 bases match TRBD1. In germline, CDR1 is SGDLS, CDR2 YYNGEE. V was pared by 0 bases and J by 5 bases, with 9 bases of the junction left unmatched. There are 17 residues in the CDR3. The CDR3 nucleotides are TGTGCCAGCAGCGTAGAGGGCAGGGGGCATTATACCGGGGAGCTGTTTTTT. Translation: CASSVEGRGHYTGELFF.

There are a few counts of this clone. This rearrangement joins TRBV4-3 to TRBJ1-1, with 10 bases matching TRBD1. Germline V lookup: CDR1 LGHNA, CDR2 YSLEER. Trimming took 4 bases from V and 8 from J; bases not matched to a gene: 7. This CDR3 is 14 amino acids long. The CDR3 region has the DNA TGCGCCAGCAGCCCGACAGGGGGCCGGTTAGAAGCTTTCTTT. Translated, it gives CASSPTGGRLEAFF.

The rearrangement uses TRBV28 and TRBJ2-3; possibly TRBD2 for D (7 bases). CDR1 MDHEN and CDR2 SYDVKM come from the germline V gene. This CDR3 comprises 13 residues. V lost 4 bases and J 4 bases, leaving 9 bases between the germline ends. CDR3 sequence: CASSSGGADTQYF. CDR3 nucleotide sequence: TGTGCCAGCAGTTCGGGGGGCGCAGATACGCAGTATTTT.

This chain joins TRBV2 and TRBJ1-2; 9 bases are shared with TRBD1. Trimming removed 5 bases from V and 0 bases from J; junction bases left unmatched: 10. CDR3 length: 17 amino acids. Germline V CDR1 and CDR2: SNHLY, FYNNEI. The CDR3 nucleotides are TGTGCCAGCAGTCCCACCGGGACAGGGTCACCTAACTATGGCTACACCTTC. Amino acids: CASSPTGTGSPNYGYTF.

The CDR3 region is CASSVVQEPQHF. DNA of the CDR3: TGTGCCAGCAGCGTAGTTCAGGAGCCCCAGCATTTT. J is TRBJ1-5 and V is TRBV9; no definite D call. V was trimmed by 0 bases and J by 8 bases, leaving 6 bases between them. Germline V CDR1 and CDR2: SGDLS, YYNGEE. The CDR3 totals 12 residues.

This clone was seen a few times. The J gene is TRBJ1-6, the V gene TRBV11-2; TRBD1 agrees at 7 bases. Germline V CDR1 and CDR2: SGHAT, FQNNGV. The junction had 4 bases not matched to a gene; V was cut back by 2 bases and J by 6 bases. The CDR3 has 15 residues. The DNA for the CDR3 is TGTGCCAGCAGCTTACAGGGGGAACCTAATTCACCCCTCCACTTT. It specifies CASSLQGEPNSPLHF.

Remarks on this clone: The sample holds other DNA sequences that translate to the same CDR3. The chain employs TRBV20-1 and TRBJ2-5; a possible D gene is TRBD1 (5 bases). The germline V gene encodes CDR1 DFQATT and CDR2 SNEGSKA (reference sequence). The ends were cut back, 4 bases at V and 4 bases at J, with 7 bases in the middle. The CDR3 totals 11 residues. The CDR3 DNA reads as TGCAGTGCTACAGGGTCAGAGACCCAGTACTTC. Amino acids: CSATGSETQYF.

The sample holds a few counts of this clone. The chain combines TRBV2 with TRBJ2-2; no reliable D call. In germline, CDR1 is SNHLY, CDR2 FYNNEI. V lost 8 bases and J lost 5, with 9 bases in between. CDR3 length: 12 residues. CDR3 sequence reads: CASSHRTGELFF. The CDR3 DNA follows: TGTGCCAGCTCCCACCGGACCGGGGAGCTGTTTTTT.

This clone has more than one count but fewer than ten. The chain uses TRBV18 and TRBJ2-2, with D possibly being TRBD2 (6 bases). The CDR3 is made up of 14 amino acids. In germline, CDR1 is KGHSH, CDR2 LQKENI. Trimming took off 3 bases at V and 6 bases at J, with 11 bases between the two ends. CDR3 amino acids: CASSPASVSGELFF. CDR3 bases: TGTGCCAGCTCACCGGCTAGCGTCTCCGGGGAGCTGTTTTTT.

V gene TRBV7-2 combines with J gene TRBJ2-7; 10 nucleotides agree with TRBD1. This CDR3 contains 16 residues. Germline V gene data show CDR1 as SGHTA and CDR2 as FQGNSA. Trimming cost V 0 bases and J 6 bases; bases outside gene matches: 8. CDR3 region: CASSLAPGQGFGEQYF. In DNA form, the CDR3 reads TGTGCCAGCAGCTTAGCCCCGGGACAGGGGTTCGGCGAGCAGTACTTC.

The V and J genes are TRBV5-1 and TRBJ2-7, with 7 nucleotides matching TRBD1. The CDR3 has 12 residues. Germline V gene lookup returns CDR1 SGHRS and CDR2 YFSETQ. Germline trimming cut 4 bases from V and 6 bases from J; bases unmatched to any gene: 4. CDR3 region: CASSLGGGEQYF. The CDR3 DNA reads TGCGCCAGCAGCCTAGGGGGCGGCGAGCAGTACTTC.

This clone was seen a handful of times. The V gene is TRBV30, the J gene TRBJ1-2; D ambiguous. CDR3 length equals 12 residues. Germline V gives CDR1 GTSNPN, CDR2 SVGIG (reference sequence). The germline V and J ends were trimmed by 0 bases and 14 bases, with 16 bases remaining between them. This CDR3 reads CAWSVVGVPGTF. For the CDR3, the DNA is TGTGCCTGGAGTGTAGTTGGGGTGCCCGGGACCTTC.

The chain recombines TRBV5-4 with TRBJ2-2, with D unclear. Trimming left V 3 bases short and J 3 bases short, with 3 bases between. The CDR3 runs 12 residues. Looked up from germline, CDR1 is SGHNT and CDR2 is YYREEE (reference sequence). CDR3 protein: CASSSYTGELFF. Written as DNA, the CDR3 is TGTGCCAGCAGCTCATACACCGGGGAGCTGTTTTTT.

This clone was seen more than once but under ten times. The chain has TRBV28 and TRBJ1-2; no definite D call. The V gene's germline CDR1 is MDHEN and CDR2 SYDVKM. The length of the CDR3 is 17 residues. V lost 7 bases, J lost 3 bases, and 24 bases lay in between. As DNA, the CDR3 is TGTGCCAGCAATCCAAGAGACGGCGTGAACATTTACTATGGCTACACCTTC. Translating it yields CASNPRDGVNIYYGYTF.

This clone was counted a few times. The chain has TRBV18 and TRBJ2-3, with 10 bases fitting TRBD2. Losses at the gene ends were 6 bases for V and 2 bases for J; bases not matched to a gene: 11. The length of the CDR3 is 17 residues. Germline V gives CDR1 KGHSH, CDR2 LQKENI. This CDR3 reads CASSPTTSGSTTDTQYF. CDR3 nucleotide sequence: TGTGCCAGCTCGCCTACGACTAGCGGGTCAACCACAGATACGCAGTATTTT.

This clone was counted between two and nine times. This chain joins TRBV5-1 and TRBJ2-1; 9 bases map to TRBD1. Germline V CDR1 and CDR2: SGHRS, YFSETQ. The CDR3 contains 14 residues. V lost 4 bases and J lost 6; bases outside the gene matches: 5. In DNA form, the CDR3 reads TGCGCCAGCAGCCTACAGGGGGCTGGCAATGAGCAGTTCTTC. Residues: CASSLQGAGNEQFF.

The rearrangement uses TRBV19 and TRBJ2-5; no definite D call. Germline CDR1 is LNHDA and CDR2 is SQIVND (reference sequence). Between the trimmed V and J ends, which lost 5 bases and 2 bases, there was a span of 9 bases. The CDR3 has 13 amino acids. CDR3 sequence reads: CASSFSTQETQYF. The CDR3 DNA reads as TGTGCCAGTAGTTTCAGTACTCAAGAGACCCAGTACTTC.

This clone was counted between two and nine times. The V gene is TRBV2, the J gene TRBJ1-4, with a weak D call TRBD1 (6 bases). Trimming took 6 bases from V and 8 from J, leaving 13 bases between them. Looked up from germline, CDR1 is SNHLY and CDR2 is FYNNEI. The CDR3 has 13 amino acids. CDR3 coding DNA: TGTGCCAGCAGAGACAGGCCAGGGGAAAAACTGTTTTTT. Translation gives CASRDRPGEKLFF.

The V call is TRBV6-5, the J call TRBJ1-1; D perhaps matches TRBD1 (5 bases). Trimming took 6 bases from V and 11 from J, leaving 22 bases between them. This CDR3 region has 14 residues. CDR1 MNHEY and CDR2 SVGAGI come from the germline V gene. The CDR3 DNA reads TGTGCCAGCAGATTAACCGGGGCCTCCGCAGTCGCTTTCTTT. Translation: CASRLTGASAVAFF.

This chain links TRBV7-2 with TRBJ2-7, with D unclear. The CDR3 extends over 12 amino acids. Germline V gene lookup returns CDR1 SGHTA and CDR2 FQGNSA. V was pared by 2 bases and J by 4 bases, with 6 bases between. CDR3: CASSLSQYEQYF. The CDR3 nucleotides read TGTGCCAGCAGCTTATCCCAATACGAGCAGTACTTC.